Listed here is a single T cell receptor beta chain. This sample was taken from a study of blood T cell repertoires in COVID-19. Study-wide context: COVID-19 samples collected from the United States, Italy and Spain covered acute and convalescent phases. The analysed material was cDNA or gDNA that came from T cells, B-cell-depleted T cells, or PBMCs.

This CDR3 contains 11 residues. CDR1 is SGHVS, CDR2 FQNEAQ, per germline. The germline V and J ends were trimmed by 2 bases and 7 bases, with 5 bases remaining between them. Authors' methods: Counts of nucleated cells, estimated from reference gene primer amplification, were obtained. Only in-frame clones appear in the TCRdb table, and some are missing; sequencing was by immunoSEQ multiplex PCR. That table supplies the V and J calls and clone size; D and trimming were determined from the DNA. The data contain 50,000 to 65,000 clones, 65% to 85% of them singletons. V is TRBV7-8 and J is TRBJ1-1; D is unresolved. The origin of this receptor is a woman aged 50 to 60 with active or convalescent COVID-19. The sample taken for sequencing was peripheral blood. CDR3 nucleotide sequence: TGTGCCAGCAGCTTACACATTGAAGCTTTCTTT. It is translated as CASSLHIEAFF.